The 12 T cell receptor beta chains below all came from one sample that was sequenced in a study of blood T cell repertoires in COVID-19. Here immunoSEQ multiplex PCR was the method, and the copy in TCRdb shows in-frame clones only, minus some. The sample lists about 200,000 clones, 94% occurring once. Sequencing was carried out using peripheral blood. The receptor source for this set is a man aged 25 to 40 with COVID-19, enrolled during active disease.

The chain couples TRBV29-1 to TRBJ2-3; perhaps TRBD2 as D (6 bases). CDR1 and CDR2 from the germline V gene are SQVTM and ANQGSEA. The CDR3 has 15 amino acids. Trimming stripped 5 bases from V and 2 bases from J, with 17 bases between. The CDR3 spells CSVLPEAGITDTQYF. CDR3 in DNA: TGCAGCGTTCTCCCTGAGGCGGGGATCACAGATACGCAGTATTTT.

The genes are TRBV5-1 and TRBJ1-2; 7 nucleotides align to TRBD1. CDR3 size: 14 residues. CDR1 SGHRS and CDR2 YFSETQ come from the germline V gene. The V and J ends lost 3 bases and 5 bases, in that order; junction bases with no gene match: 7. The CDR3 protein is CASSSTGVSYGYTF. CDR3 in DNA: TGCGCCAGCAGCTCCACAGGGGTATCTTATGGCTACACCTTC.

CDR3: CASSLMLAPGADTQYF. For the CDR3, the DNA is TGCGCCAGCAGCTTGATGCTGGCCCCAGGTGCAGATACGCAGTATTTT. The chain recombines TRBV5-1 with TRBJ2-3; D gene unclear. V shed 1 base and J shed 4 bases, with 16 bases lying between them. CDR3 length: 16 amino acids. Germline V lookup: CDR1 SGHRS, CDR2 YFSETQ.

This clone was seen more than once but under ten times. This chain links TRBV5-4 with TRBJ1-1; D call uncertain. With 0 bases removed from V and 4 bases from J, the gap between germline ends came to 10 bases. The CDR3 covers 14 residues. The V gene's germline CDR1 is SGHNT and CDR2 YYREEE (reference sequence). The CDR3 reads CASSLALEGTEAFF. The CDR3 DNA is TGTGCCAGCAGCTTGGCCCTGGAGGGCACTGAAGCTTTCTTT.

The chain combines TRBV9 with TRBJ2-7, with D possibly matching TRBD2 (6 bases). This CDR3 is built from 14 residues. Trimming left V 0 bases short and J 3 bases short, with 10 bases between. Germline V gene sequence: CDR1 SGDLS, CDR2 YYNGEE. The CDR3 nucleotides are TGTGCCAGCAGCGTAGCTGGGCGGGACTACGAGCAGTACTTC. Protein sequence: CASSVAGRDYEQYF.

This sequence joins TRBV19 and TRBJ2-5, with 9 bases aligning to TRBD2. Germline V gives CDR1 LNHDA, CDR2 SQIVND (reference sequence). V lost 3 bases to trimming and J lost 1 base; unmatched junction nucleotides: 6. The CDR3 loop spans 16 amino acids. CDR3 sequence (DNA): TGTGCCAGTAGTATGATGGTAGCGGGGGTCCAAGAGACCCAGTACTTC. The encoded protein is CASSMMVAGVQETQYF.

This clone came up once. This chain links TRBV4-1 with TRBJ1-3; the D is unclear. V lost 0 bases, J lost 0 bases, and 18 bases lay in between. From germline, CDR1 is MGHRA and CDR2 YSYEKL. CDR3 size: 19 residues. CDR3 sequence reads: CASSQDPPDTDGSGNTIYF. CDR3 sequence (DNA): TGCGCCAGCAGCCAAGACCCCCCCGACACGGATGGCTCTGGAAACACCATATATTTT.

The chain combines TRBV30 with TRBJ2-2, with D possibly being TRBD1 (6 bases). The length of the CDR3 is 14 residues. Trimming removed 3 bases from V and 9 bases from J, with 17 bases in between. Germline V gene lookup returns CDR1 GTSNPN and CDR2 SVGIG (reference sequence). CDR3 bases: TGTGCCTGGAGACAGGGCCCTCGAAGCTGGGAGCTGTTTTTT. It yields the protein CAWRQGPRSWELFF.

The chain recombines TRBV9 with TRBJ1-1; no firm D call. From germline, CDR1 is SGDLS and CDR2 YYNGEE. V lost 0 bases to trimming and J lost 1 base, with 7 bases between them. The CDR3 has 14 residues. The CDR3, as DNA: TGTGCCAGCAGCGTAGGATGGGCGAACACTGAAGCTTTCTTT. It yields the protein CASSVGWANTEAFF.

Here the CDR3 reads CSVRRDTYEQYF. As DNA, the CDR3 is TGCAGCGTCCGCCGGGACACCTACGAGCAGTACTTC. The chain carries TRBV29-1 and TRBJ2-7, with TRBD1 as a possible D gene (6 bases). Deletions cut 6 bases from V and 2 bases from J, with 11 bases between. The CDR3 is 12 residues long. The germline CDR1 and CDR2 sequences are SQVTM and ANQGSEA.

V and J are TRBV3-1 (or the pseudogene TRBV3-2) and TRBJ2-1; tentatively, D is TRBD2 (6 bases). V was cut by 4 bases and J by 8 bases, with 18 bases left in between. The CDR3 is 15 residues long. Germline values: CDR1 LGHDT, CDR2 YNNKEL (reference sequence). The CDR3 here is CASSLLGTRRDEQFF. The CDR3 region has the DNA TGTGCCAGCAGCCTCCTAGGGACCCGGAGGGATGAGCAGTTCTTC.

The chain recombines TRBV19 with TRBJ1-3, with a tentative D call TRBD1 (6 bases). The germline V and J ends were trimmed by 4 bases and 0 bases, with 10 bases remaining between them. The CDR3 is made up of 15 amino acids. CDR1 and CDR2 from the germline V gene are LNHDA and SQIVND (reference sequence). The CDR3 reads CASSKPGASGNTIYF. Written as DNA, the CDR3 is TGTGCCAGTAGTAAACCAGGGGCCTCTGGAAACACCATATATTTT.